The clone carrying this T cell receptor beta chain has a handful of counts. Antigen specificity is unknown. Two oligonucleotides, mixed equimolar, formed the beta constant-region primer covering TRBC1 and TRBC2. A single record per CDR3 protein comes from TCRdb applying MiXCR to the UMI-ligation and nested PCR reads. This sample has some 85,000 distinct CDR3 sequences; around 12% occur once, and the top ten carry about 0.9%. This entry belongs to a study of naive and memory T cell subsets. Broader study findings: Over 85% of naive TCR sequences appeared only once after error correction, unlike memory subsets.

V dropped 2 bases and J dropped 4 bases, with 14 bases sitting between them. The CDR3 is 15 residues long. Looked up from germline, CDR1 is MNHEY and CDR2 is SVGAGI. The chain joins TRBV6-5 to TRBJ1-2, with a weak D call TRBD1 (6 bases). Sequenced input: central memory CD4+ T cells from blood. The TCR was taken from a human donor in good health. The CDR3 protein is CASSYEARGGYGYTF. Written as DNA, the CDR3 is TGTGCCAGCAGTTACGAGGCTAGGGGGGGCTATGGCTACACCTTC.